The 9 T cell receptor beta chains listed next were all sequenced from one sample in a study of blood T cell repertoires in COVID-19. Profiling relied on immunoSEQ multiplex PCR, and the TCRdb table lists in-frame clones only, not all of them. Counted here are around 300,000 clones, about nine tenths occurring once; the ten biggest clones make up 1% to 1.3%. The sequenced material came from PBMCs or T cells enriched from blood (not recorded which). These receptors originate from a woman aged 25 to 45 who had recovered from COVID-19.

The V gene is TRBV6-2 or TRBV6-3, the J gene TRBJ1-1, with 12 bases lining up with TRBD1. Germline V CDR1 and CDR2: MNHEY, SVGEGT. The CDR3 totals 15 residues. V was pared by 5 bases and J by 10 bases, with 11 bases of the junction left unmatched. In DNA, the CDR3 is TGTGCCAGCAGTCGCCGGGACAGGGGGCCGCCAAGAGCTTTCTTT. Protein sequence: CASSRRDRGPPRAFF.

This clone was seen a single time. The V call is TRBV6-5, the J call TRBJ2-1, with 7 nucleotides matching TRBD1. CDR1 and CDR2 from the germline V gene are MNHEY and SVGAGI. The CDR3 extends over 14 amino acids. Trimming cost V 6 bases and J 6 bases; bases outside gene matches: 8. This CDR3 is CASSLDRVRNEQFF. The CDR3 DNA sequence: TGTGCCAGCAGCCTTGACAGGGTCCGCAATGAGCAGTTCTTC.

The chain employs TRBV9 and TRBJ2-1; 10 nucleotides line up with TRBD1. V shed 4 bases, J shed 7 bases, and the junction held 8 bases outside the gene matches. CDR1 is SGDLS, CDR2 YYNGEE, per germline. This CDR3 is 15 amino acids long. CDR3 DNA sequence: TGTGCCAGCAGCCTCCAGACAGGGGGCACGAATGAGCAGTTCTTC. This sequence encodes CASSLQTGGTNEQFF.

The V and J genes are TRBV28 and TRBJ1-5; a possible D gene is TRBD1 (6 bases). The V and J ends lost 1 base and 4 bases respectively, with 8 bases between them. This CDR3 is 14 amino acids long. CDR1 and CDR2 (germline): MDHEN, SYDVKM. The CDR3 bases are TGTGCCAGCAGTTTATTCCAGGGGAATCAGCCCCAGCATTTT. This sequence encodes CASSLFQGNQPQHF.

The rearrangement joins TRBV24-1 to TRBJ2-1; 7 positions agree with TRBD1. The CDR3 extends over 16 amino acids. CDR1 and CDR2 from the germline V gene are KGHDR and SFDVKD. V lost 4 bases and J lost 2; bases outside the gene matches: 7. The CDR3 sequence: CATSDPRQGPYNEQFF. CDR3 coding DNA: TGTGCCACCAGTGACCCCCGACAGGGCCCCTACAATGAGCAGTTCTTC.

The rearrangement joins TRBV6-1 to TRBJ2-2; TRBD1 matches at 7 bases. Germline V gives CDR1 MNHNS, CDR2 SASEGT. The CDR3 has 18 residues. The J segment lost 4 bases and the V segment lost 1 base, leaving 12 bases of the junction unmatched. The CDR3 nucleotides are TGTGCCAGCAGTGAAGTATGGACAGGACTTATAGGCACCGGGGAGCTGTTTTTT. This translates into CASSEVWTGLIGTGELFF.

V gene TRBV7-8 combines with J gene TRBJ1-1; 10 positions match TRBD1. The germline V gene encodes CDR1 SGHVS and CDR2 FQNEAQ. V lost 4 bases to trimming and J lost 0 bases; unmatched junction nucleotides: 14. This CDR3 is built from 19 residues. CDR3 DNA: TGTGCCAGCAGCTCCCCGGGACAGGGGAATCCAACCATGAACACTGAAGCTTTCTTT. It translates to CASSSPGQGNPTMNTEAFF.

This clone was seen a handful of times. The CDR3 bases are TGCGCCAGCAGCTTAGGAGCGGGAAGGGTAGATACGCAGTATTTT. Protein: CASSLGAGRVDTQYF. V and J are TRBV5-1 and TRBJ2-3, with TRBD2 matching 7 bases. The CDR3 contains 15 residues. Germline-derived CDR1 and CDR2 are SGHRS and YFSETQ. V lost 2 bases, J lost 5 bases, and 8 bases stayed unmatched.

The chain links TRBV5-4 to TRBJ2-3; D unresolved. V lost 4 bases, J lost 5 bases, and 14 bases lay in between. Germline CDR1 reads SGHNT; CDR2 reads YYREEE (reference sequence). The CDR3 spans 14 residues. CDR3 nucleotides: TGTGCCAGCAGCCCGCGCCCAGGTCTAGATACGCAGTATTTT. Its translation is CASSPRPGLDTQYF.